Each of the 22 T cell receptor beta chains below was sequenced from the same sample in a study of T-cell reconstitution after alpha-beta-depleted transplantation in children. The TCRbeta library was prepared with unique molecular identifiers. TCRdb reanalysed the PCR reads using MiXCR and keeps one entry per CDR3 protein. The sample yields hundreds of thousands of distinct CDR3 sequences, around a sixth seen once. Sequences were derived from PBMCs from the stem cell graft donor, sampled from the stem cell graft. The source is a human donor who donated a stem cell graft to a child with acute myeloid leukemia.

The CDR3 region has the DNA TGTGCCAGCAGCCCACACCGAACAGGAACCGGCACAGATACGCAGTATTTT. It codes for CASSPHRTGTGTDTQYF. The chain has TRBV12-3 or TRBV12-4 and TRBJ2-3; the D gene is possibly TRBD1 (5 bases). This CDR3 has 17 amino acids. With 6 bases removed from V and 1 base from J, the gap between germline ends came to 20 bases.

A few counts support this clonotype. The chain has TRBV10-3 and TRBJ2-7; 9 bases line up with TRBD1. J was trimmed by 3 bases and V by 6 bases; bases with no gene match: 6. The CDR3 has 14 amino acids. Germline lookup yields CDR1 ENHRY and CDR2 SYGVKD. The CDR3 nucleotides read TGTGCCATCAGAGGAGAGACAGGGGGCTACGAGCAGTACTTC. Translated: CAIRGETGGYEQYF.

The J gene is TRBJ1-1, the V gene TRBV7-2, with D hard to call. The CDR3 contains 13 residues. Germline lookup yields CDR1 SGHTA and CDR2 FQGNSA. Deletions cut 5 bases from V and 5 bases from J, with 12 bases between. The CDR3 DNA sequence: TGTGCCAGCAGCCAAGAGGGTTTTACTGAAGCTTTCTTT. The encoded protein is CASSQEGFTEAFF.

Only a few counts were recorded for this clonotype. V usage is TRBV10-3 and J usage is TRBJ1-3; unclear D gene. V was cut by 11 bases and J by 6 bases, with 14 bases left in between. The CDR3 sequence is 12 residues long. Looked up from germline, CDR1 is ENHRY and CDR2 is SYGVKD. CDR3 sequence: CAAGRELNTIYF. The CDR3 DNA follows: TGTGCCGCCGGGAGGGAGCTAAACACCATATATTTT.

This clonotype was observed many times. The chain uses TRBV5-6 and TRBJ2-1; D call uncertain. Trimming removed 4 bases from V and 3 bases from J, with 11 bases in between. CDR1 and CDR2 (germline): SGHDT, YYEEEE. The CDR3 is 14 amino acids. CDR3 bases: TGTGCCAGCAGCGCCGTGCTTAACTACAATGAGCAGTTCTTC. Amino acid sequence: CASSAVLNYNEQFF.

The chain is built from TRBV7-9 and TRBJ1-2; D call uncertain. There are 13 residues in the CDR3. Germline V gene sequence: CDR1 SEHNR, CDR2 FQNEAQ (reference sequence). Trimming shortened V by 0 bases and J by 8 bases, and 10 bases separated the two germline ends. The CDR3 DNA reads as TGTGCCAGCAGCTTAGCCGAGGATCGGGGCTACACCTTC. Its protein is CASSLAEDRGYTF.

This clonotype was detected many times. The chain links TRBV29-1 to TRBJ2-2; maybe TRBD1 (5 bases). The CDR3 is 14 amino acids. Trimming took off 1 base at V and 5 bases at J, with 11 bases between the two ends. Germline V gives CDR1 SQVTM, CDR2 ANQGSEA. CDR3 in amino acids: CSVEGFRGTGELFF. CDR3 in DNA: TGCAGCGTTGAAGGGTTTAGGGGAACCGGGGAGCTGTTTTTT.

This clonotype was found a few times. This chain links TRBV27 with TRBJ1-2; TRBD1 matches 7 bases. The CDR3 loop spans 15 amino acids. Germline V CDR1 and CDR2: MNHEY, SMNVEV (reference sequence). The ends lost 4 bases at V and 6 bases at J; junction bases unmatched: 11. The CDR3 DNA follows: TGTGCCAGCAGTTCCATGGGGCAGGGGGGAAATGGCTACACCTTC. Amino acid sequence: CASSSMGQGGNGYTF.

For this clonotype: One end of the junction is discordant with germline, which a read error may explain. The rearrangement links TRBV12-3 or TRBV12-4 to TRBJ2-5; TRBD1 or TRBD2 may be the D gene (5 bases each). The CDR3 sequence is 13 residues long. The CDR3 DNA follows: TGTGCCAGCAGCTGGGACCAACAAGAGACCCATTACTTC. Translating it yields CASSWDQQETHYF.

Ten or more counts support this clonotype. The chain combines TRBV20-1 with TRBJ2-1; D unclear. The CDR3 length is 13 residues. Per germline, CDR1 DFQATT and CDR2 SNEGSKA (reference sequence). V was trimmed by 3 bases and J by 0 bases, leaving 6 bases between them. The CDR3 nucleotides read TGCAGTGCTAGGGCTACCTCCTACAATGAGCAGTTCTTC. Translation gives CSARATSYNEQFF.

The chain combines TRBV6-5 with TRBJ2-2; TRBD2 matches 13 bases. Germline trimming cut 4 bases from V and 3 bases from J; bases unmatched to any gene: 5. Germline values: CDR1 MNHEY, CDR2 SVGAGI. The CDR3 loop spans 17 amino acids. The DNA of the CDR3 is TGTGCCAGCAGTTCCTCTGGACTAGCGGGGGACACCGGGGAGCTGTTTTTT. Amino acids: CASSSSGLAGDTGELFF.

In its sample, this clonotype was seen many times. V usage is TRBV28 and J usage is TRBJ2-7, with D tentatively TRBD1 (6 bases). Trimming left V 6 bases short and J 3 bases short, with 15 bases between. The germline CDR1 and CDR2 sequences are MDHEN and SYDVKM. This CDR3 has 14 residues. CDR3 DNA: TGTGCCAGCAGCCAGGGGACGGCGATCTACGAGCAGTACGTC. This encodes CASSQGTAIYEQYV.

The CDR3 reads CASRNQGGAGGNTIYF. The CDR3 DNA reads as TGTGCCAGCAGGAACCAAGGGGGCGCAGGTGGAAACACCATATATTTT. The rearrangement uses TRBV12-3 or TRBV12-4 and TRBJ1-3, with 7 bases aligning to TRBD1. The CDR3 contains 16 residues. The V segment lost 6 bases and the J segment 3 bases; nucleotides outside the gene matches: 11.

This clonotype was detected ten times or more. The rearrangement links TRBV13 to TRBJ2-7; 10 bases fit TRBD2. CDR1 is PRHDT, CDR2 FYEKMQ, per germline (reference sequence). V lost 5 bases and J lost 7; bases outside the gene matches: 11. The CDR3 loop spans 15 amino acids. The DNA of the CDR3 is TGTGCCAGCAGCCAATTAGCGGGGGGATCAAATGAGCAGTACTTC. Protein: CASSQLAGGSNEQYF.

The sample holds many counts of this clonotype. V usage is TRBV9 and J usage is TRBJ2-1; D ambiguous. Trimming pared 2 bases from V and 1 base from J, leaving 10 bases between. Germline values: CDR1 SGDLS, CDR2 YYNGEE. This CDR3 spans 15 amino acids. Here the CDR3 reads CASSVESGSYNEQFF. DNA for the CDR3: TGTGCCAGCAGCGTGGAGAGTGGGTCCTACAATGAGCAGTTCTTC.

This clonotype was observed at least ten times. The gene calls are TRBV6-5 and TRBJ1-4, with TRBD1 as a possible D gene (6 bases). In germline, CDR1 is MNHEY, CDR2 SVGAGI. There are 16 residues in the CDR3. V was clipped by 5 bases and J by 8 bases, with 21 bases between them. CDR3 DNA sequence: TGTGCCAGCAGTCGTTTTAGGGGGGGCTCAAAAGAAAAACTGTTTTTT. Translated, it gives CASSRFRGGSKEKLFF.

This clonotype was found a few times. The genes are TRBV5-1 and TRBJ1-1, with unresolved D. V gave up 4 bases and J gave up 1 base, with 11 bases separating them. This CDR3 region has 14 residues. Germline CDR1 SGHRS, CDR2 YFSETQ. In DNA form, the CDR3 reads TGCGCCAGCAGCCCGGTCTCGGGGAACACTGAAGCTTTCTTT. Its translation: CASSPVSGNTEAFF.

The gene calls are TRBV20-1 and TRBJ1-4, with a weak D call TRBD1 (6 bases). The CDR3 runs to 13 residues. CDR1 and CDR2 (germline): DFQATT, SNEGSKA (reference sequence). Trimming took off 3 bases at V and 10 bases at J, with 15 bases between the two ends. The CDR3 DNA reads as TGCAGTGCTAGGGACAGAAACGGGGGAAAACTGTTTTTT. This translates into CSARDRNGGKLFF.

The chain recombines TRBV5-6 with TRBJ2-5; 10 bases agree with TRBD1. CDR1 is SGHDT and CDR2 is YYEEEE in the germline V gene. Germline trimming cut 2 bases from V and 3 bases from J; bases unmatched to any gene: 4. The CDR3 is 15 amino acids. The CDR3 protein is CASSLRQGAKETQYF. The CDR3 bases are TGTGCCAGCAGCTTACGACAGGGGGCAAAAGAGACCCAGTACTTC.

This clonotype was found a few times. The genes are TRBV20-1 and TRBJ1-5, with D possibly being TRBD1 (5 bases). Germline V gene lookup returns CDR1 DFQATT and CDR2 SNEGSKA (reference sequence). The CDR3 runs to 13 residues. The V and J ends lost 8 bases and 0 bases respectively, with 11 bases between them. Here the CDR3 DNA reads TGCAGTACGCCCGGGGGTAGCAATCAGCCCCAGCATTTT. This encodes CSTPGGSNQPQHF.

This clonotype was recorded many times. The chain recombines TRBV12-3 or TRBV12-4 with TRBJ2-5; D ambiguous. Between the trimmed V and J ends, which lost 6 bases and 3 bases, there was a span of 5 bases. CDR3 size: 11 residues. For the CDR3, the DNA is TGTGCCAGCAGCTCGGAAGAGACCCAGTACTTC. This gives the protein CASSSEETQYF.

CDR3 region: CSAGILGGYGEKLFF. The CDR3 DNA is TGCAGTGCTGGGATTTTAGGGGGGTACGGTGAAAAACTGTTTTTT. The chain recombines TRBV20-1 with TRBJ1-4; possibly TRBD1 for D (6 bases). Trimming left V 5 bases short and J 7 bases short, with 20 bases between. This CDR3 is built from 15 residues. Germline V gene lookup returns CDR1 DFQATT and CDR2 SNEGSKA (reference sequence).